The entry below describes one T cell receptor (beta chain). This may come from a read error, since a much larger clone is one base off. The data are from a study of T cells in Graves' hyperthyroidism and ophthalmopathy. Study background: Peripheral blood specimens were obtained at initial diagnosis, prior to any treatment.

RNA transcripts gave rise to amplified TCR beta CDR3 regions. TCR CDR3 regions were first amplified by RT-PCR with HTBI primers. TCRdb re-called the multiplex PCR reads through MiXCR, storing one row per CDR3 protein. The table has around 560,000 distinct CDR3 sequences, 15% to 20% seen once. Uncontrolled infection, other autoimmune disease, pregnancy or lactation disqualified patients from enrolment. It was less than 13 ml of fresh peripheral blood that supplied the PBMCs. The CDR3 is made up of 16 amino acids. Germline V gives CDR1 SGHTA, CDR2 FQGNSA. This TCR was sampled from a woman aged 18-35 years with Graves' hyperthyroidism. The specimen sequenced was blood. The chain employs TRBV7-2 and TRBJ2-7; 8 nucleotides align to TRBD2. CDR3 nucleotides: TGTGCCAGCAGCCAAGCAAGTACTAGCGGTACCTACGAGCAGTGCTTC. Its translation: CASSQASTSGTYEQCF.